Each of the 2 T cell receptor beta chains below was sequenced from the same sample in a study of CD8 T cells in ankylosing spondylitis. TCRdb redid the calling of the 5' RACE reads with MiXCR, one entry per CDR3 protein. Of about 250,000 distinct CDR3 sequences detected, roughly 8% appear once; the ten largest clones hold 4.5% to 5%. Sample: blood, either unsorted or a sorted T cell fraction (not recorded which). The receptor source for this set is a female donor with ankylosing spondylitis or in good health (not recorded which).

This clonotype appeared many times. The chain uses TRBV18 and TRBJ1-4, with D unresolved. The CDR3 runs 11 residues. Looked up from germline, CDR1 is KGHSH and CDR2 is LQKENI. V lost 3 bases and J 8 bases, leaving 4 bases between the germline ends. CDR3 in DNA: TGTGCCAGCTCACCGGGAGAAAAACTGTTTTTT. It is translated as CASSPGEKLFF.

This clonotype turned up a few times. The chain recombines TRBV20-1 with TRBJ1-3; D perhaps matches TRBD1 (5 bases). This CDR3 has 17 residues. Trimming cost V 0 bases and J 0 bases, with 15 bases left between them. The V gene's germline CDR1 is DFQATT and CDR2 SNEGSKA (reference sequence). CDR3 nucleotides: TGCAGTGCTAGAGATCGTAGACAGACCGGCTCTGGAAACACCATATATTTT. Its protein is CSARDRRQTGSGNTIYF.